This TCR beta chain derives from a study of T-cell reconstitution after alpha-beta-depleted transplantation in children. Unique molecular identifiers tagged the TCRbeta library. MiXCR, run by TCRdb on the PCR reads, gives a single entry per CDR3 protein. The sample contains hundreds of thousands of distinct CDR3 sequences, around 10% of which appear only once. The CDR3 is 15 amino acids. V lost 4 bases and J lost 3; bases outside the gene matches: 7. CDR1 is SGHRS and CDR2 is YFSETQ in the germline V gene. This clonotype has ten or more counts. The origin of this receptor is a human donor who donated a stem cell graft to a child with acute lymphoblastic leukemia. The sequencing here drew on PBMCs from the stem cell graft donor, taken from the stem cell graft. The rearrangement uses TRBV5-1 and TRBJ2-7; 10 bases match TRBD1. The CDR3 reads CASSTETGGGYEQYF. The CDR3 nucleotides read TGCGCCAGCAGCACCGAGACAGGGGGCGGCTACGAGCAGTACTTC.